A single T cell receptor (beta chain) is shown here with its context. As handled by the study authors: Nucleated cell counts were estimated from reference gene primer amplification. Sequencing used immunoSEQ multiplex PCR; TCRdb keeps in-frame clones, though not all of them. V, J and clone size are those of that table, while D and trimming were read from the DNA. The data show 250,000 to 350,000 clones, with roughly 90% seen just once and around 2.9% held by the top ten. This record belongs to a study of blood T cell repertoires in COVID-19. Study as a whole: Acute and convalescent COVID-19 specimens originated in the United States, Italy and Spain. PBMCs, B-cell-depleted T cells, or T cells provided the cDNA or gDNA that made up the material.

CDR3 length: 13 residues. Germline CDR1 is SGHNT and CDR2 is YYREEE (reference sequence). Trimming took 7 bases from V and 5 from J; bases not matched to a gene: 8. The source is a woman aged 30 to 39 with active or convalescent COVID-19. Sequencing used peripheral blood. The rearrangement links TRBV5-4 to TRBJ2-5; 7 bases map to TRBD2. The CDR3 region is CASGFRGVETQYF. The CDR3 DNA reads as TGTGCCAGCGGGTTCCGGGGGGTCGAGACCCAGTACTTC.